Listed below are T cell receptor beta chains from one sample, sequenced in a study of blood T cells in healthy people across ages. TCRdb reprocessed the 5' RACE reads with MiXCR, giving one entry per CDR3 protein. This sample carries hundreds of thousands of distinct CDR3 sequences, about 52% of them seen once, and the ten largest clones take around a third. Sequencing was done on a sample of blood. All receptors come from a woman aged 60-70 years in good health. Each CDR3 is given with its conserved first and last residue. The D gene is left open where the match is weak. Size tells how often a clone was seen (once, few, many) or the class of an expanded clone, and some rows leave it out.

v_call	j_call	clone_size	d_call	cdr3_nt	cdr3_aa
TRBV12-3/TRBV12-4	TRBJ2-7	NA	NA	TGTGCCTGCAGTTTACGCAGACCAACCGGGGTACGCGAGCAGTACTTC	CACSLRRPTGVREQYF
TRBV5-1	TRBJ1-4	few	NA	TGCGCCAGCAGCTTGGATGCGGGGACTAATGAAAAACTGTTTTTT	CASSLDAGTNEKLFF
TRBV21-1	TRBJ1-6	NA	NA	TGTGCCAGCAGCCTACGTGGGACAGGGTGGTTCAATTCACCCCTCCACTTT	CASSLRGTGWFNSPLHF
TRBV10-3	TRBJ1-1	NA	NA	TGTGCCATCAGTGAAGTGGAGAACACTGAAGCTTTCTTT	CAISEVENTEAFF
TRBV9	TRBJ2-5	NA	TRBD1	TGTGTCAGCAGCTTAGTCGGGACAGAAGAGACCCAGTACTTC	CVSSLVGTEETQYF
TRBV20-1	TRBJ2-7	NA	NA	TGCAGTGTCACTACCTTCGACGAGCAGTACTTC	CSVTTFDEQYF
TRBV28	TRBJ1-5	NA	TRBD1	TGTGCCAGCAGTGTGGGGACAGGGGGCGAGCCCCAGCATTTT	CASSVGTGGEPQHF
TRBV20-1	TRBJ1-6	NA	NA	TGCAGTGCTAGAGTGCAGGGATCCTATAATTCACCCCTCCACTTT	CSARVQGSYNSPLHF
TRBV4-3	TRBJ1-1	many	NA	TGCGCCAGCAGCCAATTTAGGGGCGACACTGAAGCTTTCTTT	CASSQFRGDTEAFF
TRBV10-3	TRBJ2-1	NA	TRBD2	TGTGCCATCAGTAGGACTAGCGGAAGAAACAATGAGCAGTTCTTC	CAISRTSGRNNEQFF
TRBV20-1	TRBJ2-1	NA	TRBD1	TGCAGTGCGAGTCCGGGACAGGGGGCCAATGAGCAGTTCTTC	CSASPGQGANEQFF
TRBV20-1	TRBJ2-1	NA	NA	TGCAGTGCTAGAGTCAGGCAGAACAATGAGCAGTTCTTC	CSARVRQNNEQFF
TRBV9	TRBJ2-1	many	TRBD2	TGTGCCAGCGCGAGAGCGGGAGGGTCCTACAATGAGCAGTTCTTC	CASARAGGSYNEQFF
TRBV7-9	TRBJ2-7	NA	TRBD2	TGTGCCAACAGTCTCAGCGGGAGGCGCTCCTACGAGCAGTACTTC	CANSLSGRRSYEQYF
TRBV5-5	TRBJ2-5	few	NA	TGTGCCAGCAGCAGTAAACAGGGACGCGAGACCCAGTACTTC	CASSSKQGRETQYF
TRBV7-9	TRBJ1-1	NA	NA	TGTGCCAGCAGCTTAGTAGGGGGTTTGGACACTGAAGCTTTCTTT	CASSLVGGLDTEAFF
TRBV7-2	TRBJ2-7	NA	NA	TGTGCCAGCAGCCCCCCCGGAGGGCCCTACGAGCAGTACTTC	CASSPPGGPYEQYF
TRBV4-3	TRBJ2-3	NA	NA	TGCGCCAGCAGCCAAGATACGGTCACAGATACGCAGTATTTT	CASSQDTVTDTQYF
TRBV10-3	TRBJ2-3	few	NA	TGTGCCATCAGTCGAGAAGTCACAGATACGCAGTATTTT	CAISREVTDTQYF
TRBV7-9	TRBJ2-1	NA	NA	TGTGCCAGCAGCTTATCCGGCCGGGCAGTGTTCTTC	CASSLSGRAVFF
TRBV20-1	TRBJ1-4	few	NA	TGCAGTGCTCCTTTGGGGGGAAAACTGTTTTTT	CSAPLGGKLFF
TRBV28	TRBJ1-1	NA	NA	TGTACCAGCAGACCCGCTAGGTGGAACACTGAAGCTTTCTTT	CTSRPARWNTEAFF
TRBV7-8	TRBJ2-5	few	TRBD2	TGTGCCAGCAGCTTTGACCCAAGACTAGCGGGAGGGGGGAACCAAGAGACCCAGTACTTC	CASSFDPRLAGGGNQETQYF
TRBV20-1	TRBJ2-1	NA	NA	TGCAGTGCTAGCCGGGGAGCGCCCTACAATGAGCAGTTCTTC	CSASRGAPYNEQFF
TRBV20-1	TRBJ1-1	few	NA	TGCAGTGCTAATGGGGGTACCGCTGAAGCTTTCTTT	CSANGGTAEAFF
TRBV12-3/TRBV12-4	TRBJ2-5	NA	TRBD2	TGTGCCAGCTCCGCTAGCGGGAGGCGGAAAGAGCAGTACTTC	CASSASGRRKEQYF
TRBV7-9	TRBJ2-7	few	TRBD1	TGTGCCAGCGTTAGAGGGACAGGTCTATACGAGCAGTACTTC	CASVRGTGLYEQYF
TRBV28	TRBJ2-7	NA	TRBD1	TGTGCCAGCCGAATCCCGACAGGGAATGGCGAGCAGTACTTC	CASRIPTGNGEQYF
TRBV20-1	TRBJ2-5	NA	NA	TGCAGTGCTAGAGGAGGTAGTATTCTGATGCAAGAGACCCAGTACTTC	CSARGGSILMQETQYF
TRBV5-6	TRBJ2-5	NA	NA	TGTGCCAACAGCTTGGGGGAGACCCAGTACTTC	CANSLGETQYF
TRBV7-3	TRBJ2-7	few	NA	TGTGCCAGCAGCTTCTCCGGCGGGCCGCTCTACGAGCAGTACTTC	CASSFSGGPLYEQYF
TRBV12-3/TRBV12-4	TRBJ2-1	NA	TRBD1	TGTGCCAGCACCGGGGACAGAGTCTACAATGAGCAGTTCTTC	CASTGDRVYNEQFF
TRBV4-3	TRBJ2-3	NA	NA	TGCGCCAGCAGCCAGGGGGGGACAGATGCGCAGTATTTT	CASSQGGTDAQYF
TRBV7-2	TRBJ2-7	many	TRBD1	TGTGCCAGCAGCTTAGATGACAGGGTAGGGACCTACGAGCAGTACTTC	CASSLDDRVGTYEQYF
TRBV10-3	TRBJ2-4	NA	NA	TGTGCCATCAGTTCCTTTAACATTCAGTACTTC	CAISSFNIQYF
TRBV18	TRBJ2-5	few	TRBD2	TGTGCCAGCTCACCAGGACTAGCGGCGCAAGAGACCCAGTACTTC	CASSPGLAAQETQYF
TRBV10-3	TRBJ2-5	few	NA	TGTGCCATCAGTGAGCGGGACATCCAAGAGACCCAGTACTTC	CAISERDIQETQYF
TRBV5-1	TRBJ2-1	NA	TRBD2	TGCGCCAGCAGCTGGGGGTTAGCGGGAGAGTTAGGGGAGCAGTTCTTC	CASSWGLAGELGEQFF
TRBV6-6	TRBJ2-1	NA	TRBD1	TGTGCCAGCAGGGCCGGGACAGGGGGGAATGAGCAGTTCTTC	CASRAGTGGNEQFF
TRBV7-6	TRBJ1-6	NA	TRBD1	TGTGCCAGCAGCCGGGACAGTCATTCACCCCTCCACTTT	CASSRDSHSPLHF
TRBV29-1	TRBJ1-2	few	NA	TGCAGCGTCCCGAGGTTGGGCATCGACTATGGCTACACCTTC	CSVPRLGIDYGYTF
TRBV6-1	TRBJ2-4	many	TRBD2	TGTGCAGCCCGGGAGGGCACCAAAAACATTCAGTACTTC	CAAREGTKNIQYF
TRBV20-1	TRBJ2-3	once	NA	TGCAGTGCTAGAGATATAGCTACAGATACGCAGTATTTT	CSARDIATDTQYF
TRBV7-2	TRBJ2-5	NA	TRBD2	TGTGCCAGCAGCCCGAGAGCGGGAACCGAGACCCAGTACTTC	CASSPRAGTETQYF
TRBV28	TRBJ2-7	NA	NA	TGTGCCAGCACCCCACGGGTCTTCCCCTACGAGCAGTACTTC	CASTPRVFPYEQYF
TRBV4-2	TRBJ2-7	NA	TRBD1	TGTGCCAGCAGCCAAGCGGACAGGATGGCTTACGAGCAGTACTTC	CASSQADRMAYEQYF
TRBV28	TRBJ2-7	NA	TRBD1	TGTGCCAGCAGTATATCAACAGGGGTCGGCTCCTACGAGCAGTACTTC	CASSISTGVGSYEQYF
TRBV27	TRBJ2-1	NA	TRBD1	TGTGCCAGCAGTCCTCCGGACAGGGTCAGTGGTGAGCAGTTCTTC	CASSPPDRVSGEQFF
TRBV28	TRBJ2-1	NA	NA	TGTGCCAGCAGTTACCACAATGAGCAGTTCTTC	CASSYHNEQFF
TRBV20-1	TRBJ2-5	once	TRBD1	TGCAGTGCTAGGGGGACAGGGGTTGAGACCCAGTACTTC	CSARGTGVETQYF
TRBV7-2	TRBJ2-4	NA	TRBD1	TGTGCCAGCAGCCCCCGACAGGGATCAGCCAAAAACATTCAGTACTTC	CASSPRQGSAKNIQYF
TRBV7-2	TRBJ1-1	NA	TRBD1	TGTGCCAGCAGCCCAAACAGGGGGCTGGGCACTGAAGCTTTCTTT	CASSPNRGLGTEAFF
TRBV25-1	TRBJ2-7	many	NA	TGTGCCAGCAGTGGATCCCAAGGGCCGACTAGTCGGTCCTACGAGCAGTACTTC	CASSGSQGPTSRSYEQYF
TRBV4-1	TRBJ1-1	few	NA	TGCGCCAGCACTAGGGGGGAGAACACTGAAGCTTTCTTT	CASTRGENTEAFF